This TCR beta chain was sequenced in a study of neurological immune-mediated disorders. As for time point: longitudinal time-point 2. The unsorted libraries originated from 2 million PBMCs kept at -80 C. General study points: There were no CDR3 amino acid sequences shared by expanded clones across subjects, a result suggesting private repertoires in all groups. In HTLV-1-associated myelopathy, TCR clonal expansion was greatest, and in multiple sclerosis it was least, below healthy controls.

Germline V gene lookup returns CDR1 SGHTA and CDR2 FQGTGA. The CDR3 is 16 residues long. Between the trimmed V and J ends, which lost 1 base and 0 bases, there was a span of 13 bases. TCRdb reprocessed the 5' RACE reads with MiXCR, giving one entry per CDR3 protein. The sample includes fewer than 70,000 distinct CDR3 sequences, 9.7% of them seen just once. This clonotype was seen repeatedly, ten times or more. Its antigen remains unknown. V usage is TRBV7-3 and J usage is TRBJ2-7; D tentatively reads TRBD1 or TRBD2 (6 bases each). Sequencing used PBMCs. This clonotype was sampled from a man aged 30 to 39 in good health. Written as DNA, the CDR3 is TGTGCCAGCAGCTTAAGTGGGGGGACACCCTCCTACGAGCAGTACTTC. Translating gives CASSLSGGTPSYEQYF.